This T cell receptor (beta chain) was captured by sequencing in a study of regulatory T cells in long-lasting Graves disease. Library construction for TCR beta used iRepertoire HTBI primers and Arm-PCR of CDR3 regions. TCRdb re-called the multiplex PCR reads with MiXCR, one entry per CDR3 protein. Here the sample spans roughly 400,000 distinct CDR3 sequences, about 17% being singletons. This clonotype has a count of ten or more. Germline CDR1 is LGHDT and CDR2 is YNNKEL (reference sequence). This CDR3 is built from 16 residues. V was clipped by 1 base and J by 3 bases; unmatched bases: 5. The time point is: newly diagnosed GD, antithyroid drugs for less than 3 months. The TCR library was prepared using RNA isolated from PBMCs. The data were also submitted as part of a second study, on T cells in Graves' hyperthyroidism and ophthalmopathy.

V gene TRBV3-1 combines with J gene TRBJ2-4; TRBD1 agrees at 8 bases. Here the sequenced sample was peripheral blood mononuclear cells (PBMCs), taken at new diagnosis, from a patient treated with antithyroid drugs. The clonotype originates from a woman younger than 35 with Graves disease. DNA for the CDR3: TGTGCCAGCAGCCAAGGGTCAGGGGGCGGCAAAAACATTCAGTACTTC. Its protein product is CASSQGSGGGKNIQYF.